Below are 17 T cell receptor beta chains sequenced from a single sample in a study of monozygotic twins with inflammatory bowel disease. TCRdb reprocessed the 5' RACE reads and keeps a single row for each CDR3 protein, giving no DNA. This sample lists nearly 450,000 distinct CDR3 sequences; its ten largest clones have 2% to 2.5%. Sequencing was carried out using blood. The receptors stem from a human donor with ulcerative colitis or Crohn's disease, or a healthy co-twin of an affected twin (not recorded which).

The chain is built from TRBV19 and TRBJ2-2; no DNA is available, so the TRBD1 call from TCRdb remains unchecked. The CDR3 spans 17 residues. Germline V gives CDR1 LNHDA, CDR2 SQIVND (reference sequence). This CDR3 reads CASSIRRGQGDTGELFF.

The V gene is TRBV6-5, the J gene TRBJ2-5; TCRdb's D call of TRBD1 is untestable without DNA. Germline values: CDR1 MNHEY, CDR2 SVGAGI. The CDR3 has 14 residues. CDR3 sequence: CASSYAGGQETQYF.

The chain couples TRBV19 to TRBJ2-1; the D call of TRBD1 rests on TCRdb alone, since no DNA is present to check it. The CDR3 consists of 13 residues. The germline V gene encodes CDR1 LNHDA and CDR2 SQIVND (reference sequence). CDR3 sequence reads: CASSSSGRGEQFF.

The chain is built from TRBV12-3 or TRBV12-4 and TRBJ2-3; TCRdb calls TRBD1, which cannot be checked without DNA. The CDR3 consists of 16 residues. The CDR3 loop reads CASSLAGSGTGGTQYF.

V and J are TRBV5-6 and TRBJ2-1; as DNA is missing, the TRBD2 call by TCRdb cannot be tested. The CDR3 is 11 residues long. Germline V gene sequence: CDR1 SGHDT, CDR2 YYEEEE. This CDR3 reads CASTLGDEQFF.

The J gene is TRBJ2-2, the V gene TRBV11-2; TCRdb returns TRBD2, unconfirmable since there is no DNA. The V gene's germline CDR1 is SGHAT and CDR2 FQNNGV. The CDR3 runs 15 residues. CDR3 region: CASSLGVSLTEELFF.

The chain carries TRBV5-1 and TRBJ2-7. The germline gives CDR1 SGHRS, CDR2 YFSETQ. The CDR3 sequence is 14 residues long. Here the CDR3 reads CASSFGQDSYEQYF.

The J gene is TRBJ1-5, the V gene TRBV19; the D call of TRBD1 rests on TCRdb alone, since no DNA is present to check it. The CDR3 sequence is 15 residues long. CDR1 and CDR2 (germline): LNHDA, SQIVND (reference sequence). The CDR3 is CASSIWTGSNQPQHF.

The CDR3 here is CASSLTEGSRGELFF. V usage is TRBV7-6 and J usage is TRBJ1-4; there is no DNA to check the TCRdb D call of TRBD1. Germline V gene sequence: CDR1 SGHVS, CDR2 FNYEAQ. This CDR3 is 15 amino acids long.

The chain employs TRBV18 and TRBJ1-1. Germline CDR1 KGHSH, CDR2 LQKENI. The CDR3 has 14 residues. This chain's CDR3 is CASSPDAVNTEAFF.

The CDR3 here is CSAPETFGTGSTDTQYF. The chain uses TRBV20-1 and TRBJ2-3; TCRdb names TRBD1, which stays unverified in the absence of DNA. The CDR3 is 17 residues long. Germline values: CDR1 DFQATT, CDR2 SNEGSKA (reference sequence).

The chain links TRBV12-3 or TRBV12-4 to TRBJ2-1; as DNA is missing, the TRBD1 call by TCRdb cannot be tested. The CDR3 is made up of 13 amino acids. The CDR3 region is CASRGTELQGQFF.

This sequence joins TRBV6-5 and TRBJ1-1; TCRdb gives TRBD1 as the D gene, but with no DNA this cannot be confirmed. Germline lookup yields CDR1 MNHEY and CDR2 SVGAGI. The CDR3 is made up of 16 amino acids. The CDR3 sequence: CASSYYWEGRNTEAFF.

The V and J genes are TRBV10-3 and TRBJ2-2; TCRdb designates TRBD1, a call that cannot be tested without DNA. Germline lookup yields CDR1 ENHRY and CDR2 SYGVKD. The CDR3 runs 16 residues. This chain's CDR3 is CAISALGADAAGELFF.

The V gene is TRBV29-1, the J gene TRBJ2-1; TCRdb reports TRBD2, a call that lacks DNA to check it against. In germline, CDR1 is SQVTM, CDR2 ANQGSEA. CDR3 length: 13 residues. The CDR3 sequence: CSVEREWNDEQFF.

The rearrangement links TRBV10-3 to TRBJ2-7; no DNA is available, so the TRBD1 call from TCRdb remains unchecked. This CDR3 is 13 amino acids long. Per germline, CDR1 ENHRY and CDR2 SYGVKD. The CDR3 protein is CASAGTGGYEQYF.

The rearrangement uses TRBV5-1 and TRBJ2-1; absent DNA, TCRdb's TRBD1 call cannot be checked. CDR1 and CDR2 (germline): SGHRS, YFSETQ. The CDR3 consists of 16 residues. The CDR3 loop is CASSSRTDNSYNEQFF.